What follows are 22 T cell receptor beta chains derived from one specimen sequenced in a study of T-cell reconstitution after alpha-beta-depleted transplantation in children. Preparation of the TCRbeta library involved a method that used unique molecular identifiers. MiXCR, run by TCRdb on the PCR reads, gives a single entry per CDR3 protein. This table holds around 92,000 distinct CDR3 sequences, about 12% found once. The source material was PBMCs from the stem cell graft donor, sampled from the stem cell graft. These receptors came from a human donor who donated a stem cell graft to a child with inherited bone marrow failure.

This clonotype appeared a few times. The chain joins TRBV9 to TRBJ2-1; 15 nucleotides line up with TRBD2. This CDR3 is built from 18 residues. Unmatched junction bases numbered 15, after V lost 4 bases and J lost 10 bases. From germline, CDR1 is SGDLS and CDR2 YYNGEE. Here the CDR3 reads CASSPRTSGGALVGEQFF. CDR3 DNA: TGTGCCAGCAGCCCACGGACTAGCGGGGGGGCCCTTGTGGGCGAGCAGTTCTTC.

This clonotype was detected a few times. The chain links TRBV11-2 to TRBJ2-5; D gene uncertain. Germline values: CDR1 SGHAT, CDR2 FQNNGV. V was clipped by 4 bases and J by 3 bases, with 6 bases between them. This CDR3 is built from 12 residues. The CDR3 bases are TGTGCCAGCAGCTACTATGAAGAGACCCAGTACTTC. Protein: CASSYYEETQYF.

This clonotype appeared many times. This chain joins TRBV7-2 and TRBJ2-3; TRBD1 is a possible D gene (5 bases). The length of the CDR3 is 12 residues. The V end was cut by 3 bases, the J end by 5 bases, with 6 bases between. Germline V gene data show CDR1 as SGHTA and CDR2 as FQGNSA. CDR3 amino acids: CASSFDRDTQYF. CDR3 DNA: TGTGCCAGCAGCTTTGACAGAGATACGCAGTATTTT.

In its sample, this clonotype was seen many times. The chain links TRBV27 to TRBJ1-5; D is unclear. V lost 3 bases to trimming and J lost 4 bases, with 10 bases between them. The CDR3 is 14 amino acids. The germline V gene has CDR1 MNHEY and CDR2 SMNVEV (reference sequence). CDR3 DNA sequence: TGTGCCAGCAGTTTCCGAGGGATTAATCAGCCCCAGCATTTT. It specifies CASSFRGINQPQHF.

This clonotype came up many times. The rearrangement links TRBV7-9 to TRBJ2-7; no clear D. The germline CDR1 and CDR2 sequences are SEHNR and FQNEAQ (reference sequence). The CDR3 spans 11 residues. V lost 2 bases, J lost 7 bases, and 6 bases lay in between. The chain's CDR3 is CASSLWAEQYF. The CDR3 DNA sequence: TGTGCCAGCAGCTTATGGGCTGAGCAGTACTTC.

At least ten counts were recorded for this clonotype. The chain links TRBV20-1 to TRBJ2-7; no firm D call. V was clipped by 1 base and J by 3 bases, with 7 bases between them. Looked up from germline, CDR1 is DFQATT and CDR2 is SNEGSKA (reference sequence). The CDR3 is 12 residues long. CDR3: CSARGPLYEQYF. The CDR3 nucleotides are TGCAGTGCTAGAGGCCCCCTCTACGAGCAGTACTTC.

Concerning this clonotype itself: The junction differs from germline at one of its ends, possibly a read error. The CDR3 here is CASSPQEYQPHHF. The CDR3 nucleotides are TGTGCCAGCAGCCCACAAGAGTATCAGCCCCATCATTTT. The chain links TRBV7-9 to TRBJ1-5; no clear D. The germline gives CDR1 SEHNR, CDR2 FQNEAQ (reference sequence). This CDR3 has 13 amino acids.

The chain carries TRBV30 and TRBJ2-5; 13 bases fit TRBD2. This CDR3 contains 14 residues. With 5 bases clipped from V and 3 bases from J, the junction kept 3 bases outside the gene matches. Germline values: CDR1 GTSNPN, CDR2 SVGIG (reference sequence). CDR3 coding DNA: TGTGCCTGGGGGACTAGCGGGAAGAAAGAGACCCAGTACTTC. The encoded protein is CAWGTSGKKETQYF.

This clonotype was recorded at least ten times. The genes are TRBV5-1 and TRBJ2-4; a weak D match, TRBD2 (5 bases). The CDR3 runs 15 residues. Trimming stripped 4 bases from V and 8 bases from J, with 19 bases between. The germline gives CDR1 SGHRS, CDR2 YFSETQ. Here the CDR3 reads CASSPSAIGVDIQYF. In DNA, the CDR3 is TGCGCCAGCAGCCCGTCAGCCATCGGGGTAGACATTCAGTACTTC.

This clonotype was observed at least ten times. The V call is TRBV5-1, the J call TRBJ2-7; D perhaps matches TRBD1 (6 bases). The germline V and J ends were trimmed by 2 bases and 0 bases, with 9 bases remaining between them. CDR1 and CDR2 from the germline V gene are SGHRS and YFSETQ. This CDR3 region has 14 residues. The CDR3 reads CASSFGTPSYEQYF. CDR3 bases: TGCGCCAGCAGCTTCGGGACACCCTCCTACGAGCAGTACTTC.

In this sample, this clonotype turned up many times. The CDR3 nucleotides read TGTGCCAGCAGGGGCCCCGGGACGGAACATACCTCTGGGGCCAACGTCCTGACTTTC. As protein: CASRGPGTEHTSGANVLTF. This sequence joins TRBV11-1 and TRBJ2-6; D could derive from TRBD1 or TRBD2 (5 bases each). Trimming left V 6 bases short and J 0 bases short, with 21 bases between. The CDR3 contains 19 residues. Germline-derived CDR1 and CDR2 are SGHAT and FQDESV (reference sequence).

This clonotype was counted many times. The chain is built from TRBV6-4 and TRBJ2-2; D not certain. The germline V gene encodes CDR1 MRHNA and CDR2 SNTAGT. The V gene lost 6 bases and the J gene lost 6 bases, with 14 bases spanning the gap. CDR3 size: 14 residues. This chain's CDR3 is CASSRRAEAGELFF. The CDR3 nucleotides are TGTGCCAGCAGCCGACGGGCTGAGGCCGGGGAGCTGTTTTTT.

Many counts were recorded for this clonotype. The chain recombines TRBV29-1 with TRBJ2-1; 7 bases are shared with TRBD2. The CDR3 extends over 13 amino acids. The germline V gene encodes CDR1 SQVTM and CDR2 ANQGSEA. Trimming took 4 bases from V and 0 from J; bases not matched to a gene: 0. The CDR3: CSVGGSSYNEQFF. CDR3 bases: TGCAGCGTTGGCGGGAGCTCCTACAATGAGCAGTTCTTC.

This clonotype was detected a few times. This sequence joins TRBV12-5 and TRBJ1-5; D is uncertain. The CDR3 spans 13 residues. Germline CDR1 LGHNT, CDR2 FRNRAP. V shed 1 base and J shed 4 bases, with 5 bases lying between them. In DNA form, the CDR3 reads TGTGCTAGTGGTTTGGACCGGAATCAGCCCCAGCATTTT. Its translation is CASGLDRNQPQHF.

This clonotype was seen repeatedly, ten times or more. This chain connects TRBV6-2 or TRBV6-3 to TRBJ1-2, with 7 bases that match TRBD1. The germline CDR1 and CDR2 sequences are MNHEY and SVGEGT. CDR3 size: 14 residues. Unmatched junction bases numbered 6, after V lost 4 bases and J lost 4 bases. The CDR3 loop reads CASSSNRGRYGYTF. The CDR3 DNA is TGTGCCAGCAGTTCTAACAGGGGACGCTATGGCTACACCTTC.

Ten or more counts support this clonotype. The V call is TRBV28, the J call TRBJ2-5, with 7 bases aligning to TRBD1. V gave up 4 bases and J gave up 1 base; unmatched junction bases: 0. The CDR3 has 13 residues. From germline, CDR1 is MDHEN and CDR2 SYDVKM. The CDR3 nucleotides are TGTGCCAGCAGTTACAGGGGCCAAGAGACCCAGTACTTC. It is translated as CASSYRGQETQYF.

This clonotype was seen many times. CDR3: CASSLDGGWNEQFF. CDR3 sequence (DNA): TGCGCCAGCAGCTTGGACGGGGGGTGGAATGAGCAGTTCTTC. This rearrangement joins TRBV5-1 to TRBJ2-1; the match to TRBD2 covers 7 bases. J was trimmed by 7 bases and V by 0 bases; bases with no gene match: 4. Germline V gene data show CDR1 as SGHRS and CDR2 as YFSETQ. The CDR3 has 14 residues.

This clonotype was counted at least ten times. The chain couples TRBV29-1 to TRBJ2-7, with TRBD1 matching over 11 bases. Germline V gene sequence: CDR1 SQVTM, CDR2 ANQGSEA. The CDR3 length is 13 residues. J lost 5 bases, V lost 4 bases, and 4 bases had no gene match. CDR3 coding DNA: TGCAGCGTTGGGACAGGGGGCGAGGACGAGCAGTACTTC. It encodes CSVGTGGEDEQYF.

This clonotype was recorded at least ten times. The rearrangement joins TRBV4-2 to TRBJ1-5; possible D gene TRBD1, 5 bases. This CDR3 is built from 14 residues. Deletions cut 2 bases from V and 6 bases from J, with 11 bases between. Germline lookup yields CDR1 LGHNA and CDR2 YNFKEQ. This chain's CDR3 is CASSQPGRSQPQHF. DNA of the CDR3: TGTGCCAGCAGCCAACCGGGACGGTCTCAGCCCCAGCATTTT.

This clonotype was observed at least ten times. The V gene is TRBV7-8, the J gene TRBJ1-1, with a weak D call TRBD1 (6 bases). The CDR3 sequence is 15 residues long. Germline V gene lookup returns CDR1 SGHVS and CDR2 FQNEAQ. Trimming shortened V by 1 base and J by 1 base, and 10 bases separated the two germline ends. The CDR3: CASSLGGRENTEAFF. The CDR3, as DNA: TGTGCCAGCAGCTTAGGGGGGCGAGAGAACACTGAAGCTTTCTTT.

This clonotype was observed at least ten times. V usage is TRBV20-1 and J usage is TRBJ1-4; D might be TRBD1 (6 bases). Looked up from germline, CDR1 is DFQATT and CDR2 is SNEGSKA (reference sequence). V lost 6 bases and J lost 3, with 11 bases in between. This CDR3 region has 13 residues. The CDR3 loop is CSALQGPNEKLFF. CDR3 sequence (DNA): TGCAGTGCCCTACAGGGACCTAATGAAAAACTGTTTTTT.

There are many counts of this clonotype. V gene TRBV7-6 combines with J gene TRBJ2-2; TRBD2 matches at 7 bases. Trimming at V came to 5 bases and at J to 5 bases, leaving 11 bases not matched to a gene. CDR1 SGHVS and CDR2 FNYEAQ come from the germline V gene. This CDR3 contains 16 residues. This CDR3 reads CASSPWLAGDTGELFF. The CDR3 DNA sequence: TGTGCCAGCAGCCCCTGGCTCGCGGGGGATACCGGGGAGCTGTTTTTT.